These 19 T cell receptor beta chains were sequenced from one sample in a study of OX40 agonist ivuxolimab in advanced cancers. The protocol was immunoSEQ multiplex PCR, while the TCRdb copy is restricted to in-frame clones and leaves out a portion. The sample has 23,000 or so clones; around 73% are singletons. The input for sequencing was CD4+ or CD8+ T cells sorted from blood, taken in a trial of the OX40 agonist ivuxolimab. The receptor source for this set is an adult with an advanced solid tumor such as melanoma, head and neck, liver or kidney cancer.

The chain has TRBV7-2 and TRBJ1-5; no clear D gene. With 5 bases removed from V and 5 bases from J, the gap between germline ends came to 10 bases. The CDR3 covers 13 residues. From germline, CDR1 is SGHTA and CDR2 FQGNSA. The CDR3 DNA reads as TGTGCCAGCAGCCTGTGGAGGGATCAGCCCCAGCATTTT. This sequence encodes CASSLWRDQPQHF. Filled out from reference TRBV7-2 and TRBJ1-5, the complete variable domain reads GAGVSQSPSNKVTEKGKDVELRCDPISGHTALYWYRQSLGQGLEFLIYFQGNSAPDKSGLPSDRFSAERTGGSVSTLTIQRTQQEDSAVYLCASSLWRDQPQHFGDGTRLSIL.

This rearrangement joins TRBV30 to TRBJ2-3; 10 nucleotides align to TRBD1. The ends lost 7 bases at V and 4 bases at J; junction bases unmatched: 5. The CDR3 sequence is 13 residues long. CDR1 GTSNPN and CDR2 SVGIG come from the germline V gene (reference sequence). CDR3 loop: CAFRDRGSDTQYF. The CDR3 DNA is TGTGCCTTCCGGGACAGGGGTTCAGATACGCAGTATTTT.

The chain employs TRBV7-3 and TRBJ2-3; D may be TRBD1 (5 bases). Germline CDR1 and CDR2: SGHTA and FQGTGA. The CDR3 spans 14 residues. The ends were cut back, 5 bases at V and 3 bases at J, with 12 bases in the middle. The CDR3 nucleotides are TGTGCCAGCAGCCCAGGGTTCTGGACAGATACGCAGTATTTT. Its translation: CASSPGFWTDTQYF.

Concerning this clone: Its ends do not fully match the called genes, so a read error is possible. Other DNA sequences within the sample encode an identical CDR3. The J gene is TRBJ1-5, the V gene TRBV2; 7 bases align to TRBD1. CDR3 length equals 15 residues. Germline values: CDR1 SNHLY, CDR2 FYNNEI. In nucleotides, the CDR3 is TGTGCCAGCAGTTCGACAGGGCGTCTAAATCAGCCCCAACATTTT. This sequence encodes CASSSTGRLNQPQHF.

This clone was detected only once. The rearrangement uses TRBV7-9 and TRBJ1-6; the match to TRBD1 covers 7 bases. The trim removed 1 base at V and 9 bases at J, leaving 6 bases unmatched. Germline CDR1 reads SEHNR; CDR2 reads FQNEAQ (reference sequence). The CDR3 sequence is 15 residues long. The CDR3 nucleotides are TGTGCCAGCAGCTTAGGGTATCAGGGGGTTTCACCCCTCCACTTT. Its translation: CASSLGYQGVSPLHF.

The chain employs TRBV7-2 and TRBJ2-2, with 7 bases matching TRBD1. The CDR3 extends over 15 amino acids. CDR1 is SGHTA and CDR2 is FQGNSA in the germline V gene. With V trimmed by 5 bases and J by 0 bases, 3 bases remained unmatched. The CDR3 DNA is TGTGCCAGCAGCCTGGGACAGCCGAACACCGGGGAGCTGTTTTTT. Protein product: CASSLGQPNTGELFF. The complete variable domain, with remaining parts taken from reference TRBV7-2 and TRBJ2-2, reads GAGVSQSPSNKVTEKGKDVELRCDPISGHTALYWYRQSLGQGLEFLIYFQGNSAPDKSGLPSDRFSAERTGGSVSTLTIQRTQQEDSAVYLCASSLGQPNTGELFFGEGSRLTVL.

This clone was seen a single time. The CDR3 nucleotides read TGTGCCAGCAGTCCGGGACAGGGAGATACTGAAGCTTTCTTT. As protein: CASSPGQGDTEAFF. The chain combines TRBV6-4 with TRBJ1-1, with 9 bases matching TRBD1. CDR1 is MRHNA, CDR2 SNTAGT, per germline. The CDR3 covers 14 residues. The trim removed 5 bases at V and 5 bases at J, leaving 6 bases unmatched.

This clone was counted a few times. The chain carries TRBV18 and TRBJ1-2; D gene unclear. This CDR3 region has 15 residues. Germline CDR1 KGHSH, CDR2 LQKENI. Trimming pared 0 bases from V and 6 bases from J, leaving 14 bases between. This CDR3 reads CASSPPLAFADGYTF. CDR3 DNA sequence: TGTGCCAGCTCACCACCCCTGGCTTTTGCGGATGGCTACACCTTC.

CDR3 residues: CATSRPRGDYGYTF. The CDR3 DNA follows: TGTGCCACCAGCAGGCCCCGCGGAGACTATGGCTACACCTTC. The rearrangement uses TRBV15 and TRBJ1-2; D gene uncertain. V was clipped by 3 bases and J by 3 bases, with 11 bases between them. From germline, CDR1 is LNHNV and CDR2 YYDKDF (reference sequence). The CDR3 length is 14 residues.

This clone occurred a few times. The chain carries TRBV28 and TRBJ1-2; 7 nucleotides agree with TRBD1. CDR3 size: 14 residues. Per the germline V gene, CDR1 is MDHEN and CDR2 is SYDVKM. V lost 3 bases, J lost 6 bases, and 7 bases stayed unmatched. The CDR3 loop is CASSFQGGLDGYTF. As DNA, the CDR3 is TGTGCCAGCAGTTTTCAGGGGGGTTTGGATGGCTACACCTTC.

This clone was observed a handful of times. The CDR3 sequence: CASSIGGGSNQPQHF. The CDR3 DNA reads as TGTGCCAGTAGTATTGGTGGCGGTAGCAATCAGCCCCAGCATTTT. J is TRBJ1-5 and V is TRBV19; D gene ambiguous. The CDR3 has 15 amino acids. V was clipped by 3 bases and J by 0 bases, with 9 bases between them. Germline CDR1 is LNHDA and CDR2 is SQIVND (reference sequence).

CDR3 protein: CASSFGNTIYF. In nucleotides, the CDR3 is TGTGCCAGCAGTTTTGGAAACACCATATATTTT. This chain connects TRBV28 to TRBJ1-3; D unclear. The V end was cut by 3 bases, the J end by 3 bases, with 0 bases between. The CDR3 is 11 amino acids. Germline assignment: CDR1 MDHEN and CDR2 SYDVKM.

This clone was seen more than once but under ten times. This sequence joins TRBV10-3 and TRBJ1-1, with D maybe TRBD1 (5 bases). CDR1 is ENHRY, CDR2 SYGVKD, per germline. CDR3 length: 15 amino acids. Trimming pared 6 bases from V and 4 bases from J, leaving 18 bases between. The CDR3 here is CAISESPGSSTEAFF. The CDR3 coding sequence is TGTGCCATCAGCGAATCGCCAGGGTCCAGCACTGAAGCTTTCTTT.

The CDR3 loop is CASSLAAGGNQPQHF. CDR3 in DNA: TGTGCCAGCAGCTTAGCGGCGGGGGGCAATCAGCCCCAGCATTTT. The chain employs TRBV7-9 and TRBJ1-5; a weak D match, TRBD1 (5 bases). Germline V gene lookup returns CDR1 SEHNR and CDR2 FQNEAQ (reference sequence). The CDR3 is made up of 15 amino acids. V was pared by 0 bases and J by 2 bases, with 8 bases between.

In this sample, this clone is medium-sized. V and J are TRBV28 and TRBJ2-3; D is unresolved. V was trimmed by 6 bases and J by 1 base, leaving 8 bases between them. Germline-derived CDR1 and CDR2 are MDHEN and SYDVKM. The CDR3 loop spans 13 amino acids. This CDR3 reads CASSQFGTDTQYF. CDR3 DNA sequence: TGTGCCAGCAGCCAATTTGGCACAGATACGCAGTATTTT.

The table lists this clone with a count of one. The chain uses TRBV28 and TRBJ2-5; 9 bases are a match to TRBD1. The germline CDR1 and CDR2 sequences are MDHEN and SYDVKM. The CDR3 runs 15 residues. Germline trimming cut 3 bases from V and 5 bases from J; bases unmatched to any gene: 7. The CDR3 coding sequence is TGTGCCAGCAGTTTTGGGACAGGGTGGGAGGAGACCCAGTACTTC. Amino acid sequence: CASSFGTGWEETQYF.

This chain joins TRBV19 and TRBJ1-4, with D perhaps matching TRBD1 (6 bases). Germline values: CDR1 LNHDA, CDR2 SQIVND (reference sequence). The CDR3 totals 17 residues. Trimming cost V 3 bases and J 6 bases, with 20 bases left between them. Here the CDR3 DNA reads TGTGCCAGTAGTATTACCAGGGGACCCTACTTGGATGAAAAACTGTTTTTT. Translating it yields CASSITRGPYLDEKLFF.

V is TRBV6-5 and J is TRBJ2-1; D possibly corresponds to TRBD2 (7 bases). Germline-derived CDR1 and CDR2 are MNHEY and SVGAGI. V gave up 1 base and J gave up 2 bases, with 12 bases separating them. The CDR3 consists of 16 residues. This chain's CDR3 is CASSYLGGGPYNEQFF. For the CDR3, the DNA is TGTGCCAGCAGTTACTTAGGGGGGGGGCCCTACAATGAGCAGTTCTTC.

The V call is TRBV5-6, the J call TRBJ2-1; TRBD2 aligns across 7 bases. The CDR3 covers 11 residues. Germline V gene lookup returns CDR1 SGHDT and CDR2 YYEEEE. Losses at the gene ends were 4 bases for V and 9 bases for J; bases not matched to a gene: 1. CDR3 residues: CASSGRGEQFF. CDR3 bases: TGTGCCAGCAGCGGGAGGGGTGAGCAGTTCTTC.